A selection of T cell receptor beta chains follows, all from one sample in a study of identical twins. A single record per CDR3 protein comes from TCRdb applying MiXCR to the 5' RACE reads. Of roughly 490,000 distinct CDR3 sequences in the sample, roughly an eighth were seen once. The same sample was also studied in work on yellow fever vaccine responses in identical twins.

Source material: CD4+ T cells sorted from blood. These receptor sequences come from a woman between 18 and 29 years old in good health. Each CDR3 is given with its conserved first and last residue. A D gene is named only where the DNA matches it firmly. Clone size, where shown, is once, few, many, or a class for clones that have expanded.

>few|NA|TRBJ2-1|TRBV7-3
TGTGCCAGCAGCTTATATGGCATGGCAGGGGATGAGCAGTTCTTC
CASSLYGMAGDEQFF
>many|NA|TRBJ1-1|TRBV6-5
TGTGCCAGCAGTTACCAGGGAATGAACACTGAAGCTTTCTTT
CASSYQGMNTEAFF
>NA|NA|TRBJ2-5|TRBV20-1
TGCAGTGCTCCCCACGGGGGAGCTAAAGAGACCCAGTACTTC
CSAPHGGAKETQYF
>few|NA|TRBJ2-3|TRBV3-1
TGTGCCAGCAGCCAAGATGCCAGCGGGAGCACAGATACGCAGTATTTT
CASSQDASGSTDTQYF
>few|NA|TRBJ2-6|TRBV6-2/TRBV6-3
TGTGCCAGCAGGCCCGGACGGGGCGTTGGGGCCAACGTCCTGACTTTC
CASRPGRGVGANVLTF
>NA|NA|TRBJ1-2|TRBV20-1
TGCAGTGCTAGAGATGGGGGGGTACAGGCCTATGGCTACACCTTC
CSARDGGVQAYGYTF
>few|NA|TRBJ2-5|TRBV18
TGTGCCAGCTCACCAGGAGGGTCCCGGCACCAAGAGACCCAGTACTTC
CASSPGGSRHQETQYF
>few|NA|TRBJ2-1|TRBV29-1
TGCAGCGTTGATGGGACTGTTTCGAGCTCCTACAATGAGCAGTTCTTC
CSVDGTVSSSYNEQFF
>many|NA|TRBJ1-5|TRBV12-3/TRBV12-4
TGTGCCAGCAGTGCCAGGGCTCAGCCCCAGCATTTT
CASSARAQPQHF
>NA|NA|TRBJ2-7|TRBV29-1
TGCAGCGTTGAAGATAGTCGACCCGGCCAGGGGAAGTCCTACGAGCAGTACTTC
CSVEDSRPGQGKSYEQYF
>NA|NA|TRBJ2-1|TRBV20-1
TGCAGTGCTAGATGGACTAGGGGGAACAATGAGCAGTTCTTC
CSARWTRGNNEQFF
>NA|NA|TRBJ2-3|TRBV24-1
TGTGCCACCAGTGATTTGGGGCGGAACACAGATACGCAGTATTTT
CATSDLGRNTDTQYF
>NA|NA|TRBJ2-1|TRBV24-1
TGTGCCACCAGTGACCCAGACAGGCAGCAGTTCTTC
CATSDPDRQQFF
>NA|NA|TRBJ2-1|TRBV2
TGTGCCAGCAGTAAAAGGCAACAGTCCAATGAGCAGTTCTTC
CASSKRQQSNEQFF
>NA|NA|TRBJ1-2|TRBV5-1
TGCGCCAGCAGCCCCGGAGCCCGAAGTCCCTATGGCTACACCTTC
CASSPGARSPYGYTF
>NA|NA|TRBJ2-7|TRBV12-3/TRBV12-4
TGTGCCAGCAGTTTCTTTAGCGGAAGCTCCTACGAGCAGTACTTC
CASSFFSGSSYEQYF